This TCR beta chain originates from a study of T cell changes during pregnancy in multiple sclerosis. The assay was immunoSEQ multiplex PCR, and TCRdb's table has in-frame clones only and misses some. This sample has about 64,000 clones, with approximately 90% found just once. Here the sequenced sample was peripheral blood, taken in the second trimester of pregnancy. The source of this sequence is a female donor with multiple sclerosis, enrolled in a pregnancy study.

CDR3 protein: CASSLVLAAGTEAFF. CDR3 in DNA: TGCGCCAGCAGCTTAGTCTTGGCGGCTGGGACTGAAGCTTTCTTT. This chain uses TRBV5-1 with TRBJ1-1; D gene unclear. Germline CDR1 and CDR2: SGHRS and YFSETQ. The CDR3 covers 15 residues. V was cut by 2 bases and J by 5 bases, with 16 bases left in between.